A single sample gave rise to the 23 T cell receptor beta chains below, sequenced in a study of breast tumors, draining lymph nodes, adjacent tissues. Breast cancer patients provided tissue from their axillary draining lymph nodes. TCRdb passed the multiplex PCR reads through MiXCR, listing each CDR3 protein once. The sample lists 200,000 to 250,000 distinct CDR3 sequences, 34% occurring once. Sequencing input: axillary lymph node tissue. The receptors come from a female donor with breast cancer. Some clones in this sample may be carry-over from other donors' samples.

In its sample, this clonotype was seen many times. In nucleotides, the CDR3 is TGTGCCAGTAGTATCATGCGGGAGTACAATGAGCAGTTCTTC. This sequence encodes CASSIMREYNEQFF. This chain uses TRBV19 with TRBJ2-1; TRBD2 aligns across 7 bases. CDR1 is LNHDA, CDR2 SQIVND, per germline (reference sequence). The CDR3 runs 14 residues. The ends lost 3 bases at V and 4 bases at J; junction bases unmatched: 3. Combining the CDR3 with reference TRBV19 and TRBJ2-1 gives the whole variable domain DGGITQSPKYLFRKEGQNVTLSCEQNLNHDAMYWYRQDPGQGLRLIYYSQIVNDFQKGDIAEGYSVSREKKESFPLTVTSAQKNPTAFYLCASSIMREYNEQFFGPGTRLTVL.

This clonotype was seen repeatedly, ten times or more. The rearrangement joins TRBV10-1 to TRBJ2-3; D gene uncertain. Trimming removed 3 bases at V and 2 bases at J, with 9 bases between. This CDR3 has 14 residues. The germline CDR1 and CDR2 sequences are WNHNN and SYGVQD (reference sequence). The CDR3 loop is CASSERQSTDTQYF. The CDR3 bases are TGCGCCAGCAGTGAACGGCAGTCCACAGATACGCAGTATTTT.

This clonotype was seen many times. The gene calls are TRBV19 and TRBJ2-3, with TRBD2 identical over 11 bases. Germline CDR1 and CDR2: LNHDA and SQIVND (reference sequence). Trimming cost V 4 bases and J 4 bases; bases outside gene matches: 4. This CDR3 is built from 15 residues. CDR3 in DNA: TGTGCCAGTAGTAGCACTAGCGGGGGCTCAGATACGCAGTATTTT. Translated, it gives CASSSTSGGSDTQYF.

Only one count was recorded for this clonotype. The chain carries TRBV10-2 and TRBJ1-6; the match to TRBD1 covers 9 bases. Germline-derived CDR1 and CDR2 are WSHSY and SAAADI. The trim removed 4 bases at V and 9 bases at J, leaving 4 bases unmatched. This CDR3 has 14 residues. This CDR3 reads CASSGGTGTSPLHF. CDR3 DNA sequence: TGCGCCAGCAGTGGGGGGACAGGGACTTCACCCCTCCACTTT.

This clonotype occurred many times. The rearrangement joins TRBV5-4 to TRBJ2-5; D unclear. V lost 3 bases to trimming and J lost 5 bases, with 11 bases between them. Germline V gene sequence: CDR1 SGHNT, CDR2 YYREEE (reference sequence). The length of the CDR3 is 13 residues. The CDR3 region is CASSSGITETQYF. The CDR3 DNA reads as TGTGCCAGCAGCTCTGGGATCACGGAGACCCAGTACTTC.

The chain is built from TRBV20-1 and TRBJ2-3; TRBD1 agrees at 9 bases. The germline V gene encodes CDR1 DFQATT and CDR2 SNEGSKA (reference sequence). The CDR3 is made up of 15 amino acids. The V gene end was trimmed by 3 bases and the J gene end by 3 bases; junction bases not matched to a gene: 7. The CDR3 DNA reads as TGCAGTGCTAGTCAACCGGGACAGGGTACAGATACGCAGTATTTT. It translates to CSASQPGQGTDTQYF.

The V gene is TRBV7-9, the J gene TRBJ2-3; 8 bases fit TRBD2. The CDR3 consists of 23 residues. Germline CDR1 SEHNR, CDR2 FQNEAQ (reference sequence). Trimming took 2 bases from V and 1 from J; bases not matched to a gene: 26. The CDR3 here is CASSLSGRAQAVLDVSGTDTQYF. As DNA, the CDR3 is TGTGCCAGCAGCTTATCCGGGAGGGCCCAAGCCGTCTTAGATGTTTCGGGCACAGATACGCAGTATTTT.

This clonotype was seen at least ten times. The V call is TRBV12-3 or TRBV12-4, the J call TRBJ1-6; 8 bases are a match to TRBD1. CDR3 size: 14 residues. Unmatched junction bases numbered 2, after V lost 3 bases and J lost 7 bases. CDR3 sequence: CASSLAGGNSPLHF. DNA for the CDR3: TGTGCCAGCAGTTTGGCAGGGGGCAATTCACCCCTCCACTTT.

This clonotype was observed a handful of times. A read error is possible here, since a much larger clone lies one base away. The chain joins TRBV12-3 or TRBV12-4 to TRBJ1-2; D not certain. The CDR3 extends over 14 amino acids. V lost 3 bases and J 2 bases, leaving 10 bases between the germline ends. The DNA of the CDR3 is TGTGCCAGCAGTTTCAGAGCAACCAACTATGGCTACACCTTC. Amino acids: CASSFRATNYGYTF.

The table lists this clonotype with many counts. V and J are TRBV12-5 and TRBJ2-1; 9 nucleotides line up with TRBD2. The germline V gene encodes CDR1 LGHNT and CDR2 FRNRAP. The CDR3 is 16 residues long. V was clipped by 0 bases and J by 4 bases; unmatched bases: 4. CDR3 loop: CASGLVRSGGYNEQFF. The DNA for the CDR3 is TGTGCTAGTGGTTTGGTACGAAGCGGGGGGTACAATGAGCAGTTCTTC. Complete variable domain (other parts from reference TRBV12-5 and TRBJ2-1): DARVTQTPRHKVTEMGQEVTMRCQPILGHNTVFWYRQTMMQGLELLAYFRNRAPLDDSGMPKDRFSAEMPDATLATLKIQPSEPRDSAVYFCASGLVRSGGYNEQFFGPGTRLTVL.

This clonotype was seen at least ten times. This rearrangement joins TRBV6-1 to TRBJ2-7; no firm D call. V lost 3 bases to trimming and J lost 6 bases, with 9 bases between them. This CDR3 region has 12 residues. Germline loops: CDR1 MNHNS, CDR2 SASEGT. CDR3 in amino acids: CASSEFSAEQYF. As DNA, the CDR3 is TGTGCCAGCAGTGAGTTCTCGGCCGAGCAGTACTTC.

V usage is TRBV20-1 and J usage is TRBJ1-1; D is unclear. Germline lookup yields CDR1 DFQATT and CDR2 SNEGSKA (reference sequence). V lost 1 base and J 9 bases, leaving 9 bases between the germline ends. This CDR3 is 11 amino acids long. The CDR3 is CSARAGRKAFF. The CDR3 coding sequence is TGCAGTGCTAGAGCCGGACGGAAAGCTTTCTTT.

This clonotype was seen repeatedly, ten times or more. V gene TRBV7-2 combines with J gene TRBJ1-6; D uncertain. This CDR3 has 14 residues. Germline V gene sequence: CDR1 SGHTA, CDR2 FQGNSA. The V and J ends lost 2 bases and 6 bases respectively, with 8 bases between them. CDR3 nucleotide sequence: TGTGCCAGCAGCTTACGGCGGACTAATTCACCCCTCCACTTT. Its translation: CASSLRRTNSPLHF.

This clonotype was observed a handful of times. This may be a read error, as it is one base from a much larger clone. The rearrangement links TRBV20-1 to TRBJ2-5, with TRBD2 matching over 9 bases. Germline V gene lookup returns CDR1 DFQATT and CDR2 SNEGSKA (reference sequence). The CDR3 contains 17 residues. CDR3 nucleotide sequence: TGCGGTGCTAGGACGCGCGGGGGGGCAGTTGAAAGAGAGACCCAGTACTTC. Translated, it gives CGARTRGGAVERETQYF.

In this sample, this clonotype turned up many times. For the CDR3, the DNA is TGTGCCACCAGCAGAGGCGTCCAGGGCTACGAGCAGTACTTC. Translated, it gives CATSRGVQGYEQYF. The chain joins TRBV15 to TRBJ2-7; maybe TRBD1 (5 bases). CDR1 is LNHNV, CDR2 YYDKDF, per germline (reference sequence). V gave up 1 base and J gave up 3 bases, with 10 bases separating them. The CDR3 consists of 14 residues.

This clonotype was counted between two and nine times. This may be a read error, as it is one base from a much larger clone. This chain connects TRBV19 to TRBJ2-1; D may be TRBD2 (5 bases). Germline lookup yields CDR1 LNHDA and CDR2 SQIVND (reference sequence). CDR3 length equals 17 residues. The CDR3 DNA reads TGTGCCAGTAGTATAACGGAGGTACAGCGGATCTACAATGAGCAGTCCTTC. This gives the protein CASSITEVQRIYNEQSF.

The chain combines TRBV10-2 with TRBJ2-1; D is perhaps TRBD1 (6 bases). CDR3 length: 17 residues. Trimming cost V 6 bases and J 3 bases, with 21 bases left between them. Germline V gene sequence: CDR1 WSHSY, CDR2 SAAADI. Here the CDR3 reads CASRDSQDSSVYNEQFF. The DNA for the CDR3 is TGCGCCAGCAGGGACAGCCAAGATAGTAGCGTCTACAATGAGCAGTTCTTC.

This clonotype was seen at least ten times. V usage is TRBV29-1 and J usage is TRBJ1-4; a possible D gene is TRBD1 (6 bases). Trimming took off 3 bases at V and 6 bases at J, with 14 bases between the two ends. From germline, CDR1 is SQVTM and CDR2 ANQGSEA. The CDR3 is 14 residues long. The CDR3 bases are TGCAGCGTTGATTCCCCTTCAGGGGATGAAAAACTGTTTTTT. This sequence encodes CSVDSPSGDEKLFF. Full variable domain (remainder filled in from reference TRBV29-1 and TRBJ1-4): SAVISQKPSRDICQRGTSLTIQCQVDSQVTMMFWYRQQPGQSLTLIATANQGSEATYESGFVIDKFPISRPNLTFSTLTVSNMSPEDSSIYLCSVDSPSGDEKLFFGSGTQLSVL.

The table lists this clonotype with many counts. The chain carries TRBV2 and TRBJ1-2; a possible D gene is TRBD1 (5 bases). The CDR3 is 14 residues long. V was clipped by 5 bases and J by 0 bases, with 10 bases between them. Germline CDR1 SNHLY, CDR2 FYNNEI. The CDR3 region is CASSRQSSNYGYTF. The CDR3 region has the DNA TGTGCCAGCAGTCGACAGTCTTCTAACTATGGCTACACCTTC. The full variable domain, rest sourced from reference TRBV2 and TRBJ1-2, is EPEVTQTPSHQVTQMGQEVILRCVPISNHLYFYWYRQILGQKVEFLVSFYNNEISEKSEIFDDQFSVERPDGSNFTLKIRSTKLEDSAMYFCASSRQSSNYGYTFGSGTRLTVV.

Concerning this clonotype: A much larger clone differs from this one at a single base, so this may be a read error. The rearrangement joins TRBV5-6 to TRBJ2-2; maybe TRBD1 (7 bases). CDR3 length equals 14 residues. Trimming stripped 4 bases from V and 4 bases from J, with 11 bases between. The germline V gene encodes CDR1 SGHDT and CDR2 YYEEEE. The CDR3 spells CASSAGQSTGELFF. Written as DNA, the CDR3 is TGTGCCAGCAGCGCGGGACAGTCCACCGGGGAGCTGTTTTTT.

Of note for this clonotype: Relative to the germline gene, one junction end is altered; a read error may explain this. The chain has TRBV20-1 and TRBJ2-6, with 8 bases lining up with TRBD2. Germline V gene data show CDR1 as DFQATT and CDR2 as SNEGSKA (reference sequence). This CDR3 spans 12 amino acids. The CDR3 bases are TGCAGTGCTAGCGGGGGGGCTAACGTCCTGACTTTC. It translates to CSASGGANVLTF.

Only a few counts were recorded for this clonotype. A much larger clone differs by one base, so this may be a read error. V gene TRBV20-1 combines with J gene TRBJ2-7; D may correspond to TRBD1 or TRBD2 (5 bases each). The germline V gene encodes CDR1 DFQATT and CDR2 SNEGSKA (reference sequence). The CDR3 has 13 residues. The CDR3 sequence is CSARGDLSYAQYF. The CDR3 DNA reads TGCAGTGCTAGGGGGGACCTCAGTTACGCGCAGTACTTC.

A word on this clonotype: This may be a read error: a much more frequent sequence differs by one nucleotide. CDR3 in amino acids: CASGFNYEQYF. The CDR3 DNA sequence: TGTGCTAGTGGTTTCAACTACGAGCAGTACTTC. The rearrangement links TRBV12-5 to TRBJ2-7; D gene uncertain. The CDR3 consists of 11 residues. V shed 3 bases and J shed 3 bases, with 3 bases lying between them. Germline V gene data show CDR1 as LGHNT and CDR2 as FRNRAP. Complete variable domain (other parts from reference TRBV12-5 and TRBJ2-7): DARVTQTPRHKVTEMGQEVTMRCQPILGHNTVFWYRQTMMQGLELLAYFRNRAPLDDSGMPKDRFSAEMPDATLATLKIQPSEPRDSAVYFCASGFNYEQYFGPGTRLTVT.